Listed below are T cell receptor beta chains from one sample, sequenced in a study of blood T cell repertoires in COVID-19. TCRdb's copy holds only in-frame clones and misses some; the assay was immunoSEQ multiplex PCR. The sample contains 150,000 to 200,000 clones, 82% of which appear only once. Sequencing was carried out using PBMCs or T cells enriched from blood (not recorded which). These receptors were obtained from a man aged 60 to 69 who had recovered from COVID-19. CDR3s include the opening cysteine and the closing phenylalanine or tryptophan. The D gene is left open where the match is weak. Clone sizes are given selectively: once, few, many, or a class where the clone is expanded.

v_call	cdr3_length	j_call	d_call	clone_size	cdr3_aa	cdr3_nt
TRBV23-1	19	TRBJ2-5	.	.	CASSQPMIRDCHYQETQYF	TGCGCCAGCAGTCAACCAATGATCCGGGACTGTCATTACCAAGAGACCCAGTACTTC
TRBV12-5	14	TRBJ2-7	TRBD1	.	CASGPFYRGYEQYF	TGTGCTAGTGGTCCCTTTTACAGGGGCTACGAGCAGTACTTC
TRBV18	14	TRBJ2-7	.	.	CASSPRGHSGEQYF	TGTGCCAGCTCACCGAGAGGCCACAGCGGCGAGCAGTACTTC
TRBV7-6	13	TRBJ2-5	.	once	CASSTSGQETQYF	TGTGCCAGCAGCACGAGCGGCCAAGAGACCCAGTACTTC
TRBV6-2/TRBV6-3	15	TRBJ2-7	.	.	CASSRFLASHDEQYF	TGTGCCAGCAGCCGCTTTCTAGCGTCCCACGACGAGCAGTACTTC
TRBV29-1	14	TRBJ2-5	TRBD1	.	CSVTGTGVQETQYF	TGCAGCGTCACCGGTACAGGGGTCCAAGAGACCCAGTACTTC
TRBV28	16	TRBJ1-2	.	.	CASSLSRGVLQSGYTF	TGTGCCAGCAGTTTATCCCGGGGAGTGCTTCAGTCTGGCTACACCTTC
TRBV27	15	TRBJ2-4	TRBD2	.	CASSLRTSGRDIQYF	TGTGCCAGCAGTTTGCGGACTAGCGGGAGAGACATTCAGTACTTC
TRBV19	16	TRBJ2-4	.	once	CASSNRQAQAKNIQYF	TGTGCCAGTAGTAACAGACAGGCCCAGGCCAAAAACATTCAGTACTTC
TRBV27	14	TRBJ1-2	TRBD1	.	CASSPTGVDYGYTF	TGTGCCAGCAGTCCGACAGGGGTTGACTATGGCTACACCTTC
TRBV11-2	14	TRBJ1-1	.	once	CASSLAGQNTEAFF	TGTGCCAGCAGCTTAGCGGGACAGAACACTGAAGCTTTCTTT
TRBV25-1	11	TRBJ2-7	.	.	CASRSSYEQYF	TGTGCCAGCCGGAGCTCCTACGAGCAGTACTTC
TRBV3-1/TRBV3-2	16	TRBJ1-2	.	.	CASSQVGGQSIRGYTF	TGTGCCAGCAGCCAAGTGGGAGGGCAGTCAATCCGTGGCTACACCTTC
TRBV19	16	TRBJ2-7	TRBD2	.	CASSFGTSGGTYEQYF	TGTGCCAGTAGTTTCGGGACTAGCGGGGGTACCTACGAGCAGTACTTC
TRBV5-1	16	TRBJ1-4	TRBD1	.	CASSPGQGATNEKLFF	TGCGCCAGCAGCCCCGGACAGGGTGCAACTAATGAAAAACTGTTTTTT
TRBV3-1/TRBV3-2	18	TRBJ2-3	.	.	CASSQDRGSGMGTDTQYF	TGTGCCAGCAGCCAAGATCGGGGAAGTGGTATGGGCACAGATACGCAGTATTTT
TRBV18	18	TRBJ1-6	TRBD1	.	CASSPLMGQGGINSPLHF	TGTGCCAGCTCACCATTAATGGGACAGGGCGGCATTAATTCACCCCTCCACTTT
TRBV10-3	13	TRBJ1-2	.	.	CAISDQGRHGYTF	TGTGCCATCAGTGATCAGGGTAGGCATGGCTACACCTTC
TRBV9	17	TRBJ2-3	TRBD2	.	CASSVAAGGTRGDTQYF	TGTGCCAGCAGCGTAGCTGCGGGGGGTACCCGAGGTGATACGCAGTATTTT
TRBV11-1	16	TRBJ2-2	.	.	CASSLVRAINTGELFF	TGTGCCAGCAGCTTAGTAAGAGCAATAAACACCGGGGAGCTGTTTTTT
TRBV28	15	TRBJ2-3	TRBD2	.	CASSLALAGGDTQYF	TGTGCCAGCAGTTTAGCGCTAGCGGGAGGAGATACGCAGTATTTT
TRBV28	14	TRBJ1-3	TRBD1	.	CASSSTGQGGTIYF	TGTGCCAGCAGTTCCACTGGACAGGGTGGCACCATATATTTT
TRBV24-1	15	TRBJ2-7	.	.	CATSPGGGKTYEQYF	TGTGCCACCTCACCCGGGGGAGGTAAAACCTACGAGCAGTACTTC
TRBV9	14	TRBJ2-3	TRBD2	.	CASSGTSGIDTQYF	TGTGCCAGCAGCGGAACTAGCGGGATAGATACGCAGTATTTT
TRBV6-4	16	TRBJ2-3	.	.	CASSKDSSPRTDTQYF	TGTGCCAGCAGCAAAGACTCTTCACCCCGCACAGATACGCAGTATTTT
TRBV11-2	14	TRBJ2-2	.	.	CASSLVGGPGELFF	TGTGCCAGCAGCTTAGTAGGTGGGCCCGGGGAGCTGTTTTTT
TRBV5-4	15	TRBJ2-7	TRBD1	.	CASSSPPGQGYEQYF	TGTGCCAGCAGCTCACCCCCGGGACAGGGGTACGAGCAGTACTTC
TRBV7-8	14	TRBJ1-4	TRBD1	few	CASSRQGWLEKLFF	TGTGCCAGCAGCCGACAGGGGTGGCTTGAAAAACTGTTTTTT
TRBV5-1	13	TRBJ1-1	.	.	CASSLRGNTEAFF	TGCGCCAGCAGCTTGCGGGGGAACACTGAAGCTTTCTTT
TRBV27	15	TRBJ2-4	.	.	CASSLQMKAKNIQYF	TGTGCCAGCAGTTTACAGATGAAGGCCAAAAACATTCAGTACTTC
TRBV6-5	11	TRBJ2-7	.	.	CASSYAGEQYF	TGCGCCAGCAGTTACGCGGGGGAGCAGTACTTC
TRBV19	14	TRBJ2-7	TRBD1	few	CASSDSTGSYEQYF	TGTGCCAGTAGCGACTCGACAGGGTCCTACGAGCAGTACTTC
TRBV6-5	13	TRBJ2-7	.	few	CASSYTAHYEQYF	TGTGCCAGCAGTTACACAGCCCATTACGAGCAGTACTTC
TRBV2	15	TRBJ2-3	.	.	CASSEDRGTTDTQYF	TGTGCCAGCAGTGAGGATAGGGGGACCACAGATACGCAGTATTTT
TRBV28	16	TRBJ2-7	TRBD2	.	CASSTPGSSGRYEQYF	TGTGCCAGCAGTACCCCTGGGTCTAGCGGGAGGTACGAGCAGTACTTC
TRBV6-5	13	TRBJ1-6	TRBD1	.	CASTRQGGPPLHF	TGTGCCAGCACTCGACAGGGAGGTCCACCCCTCCACTTT
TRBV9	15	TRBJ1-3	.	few	CASSALGAFGNTIYF	TGTGCCAGCAGCGCCCTGGGGGCCTTTGGAAACACCATATATTTT
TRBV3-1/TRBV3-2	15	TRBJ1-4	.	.	CASSQDPGLREKLFF	TGTGCCAGCAGCCAAGATCCAGGGCTTCGTGAAAAACTGTTTTTT
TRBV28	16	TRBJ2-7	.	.	CASSSYSGYPRYEQYF	TGTGCCAGCAGTTCCTACTCGGGGTATCCTCGCTACGAGCAGTACTTC
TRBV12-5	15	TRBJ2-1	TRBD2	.	CASGLRAGGVNEQFF	TGTGCTAGTGGTTTGAGAGCGGGAGGGGTCAATGAGCAGTTCTTC
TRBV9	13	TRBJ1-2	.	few	CASSPRIGDGYTF	TGTGCCAGCAGCCCCCGTATAGGGGATGGCTACACCTTC
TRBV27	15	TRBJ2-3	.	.	CASSSRLLSTDTQYF	TGTGCCAGCAGTTCAAGACTCCTCAGCACAGATACGCAGTATTTT
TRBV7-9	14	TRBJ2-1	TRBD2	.	CASSMTSGRGEQFF	TGTGCCAGCAGCATGACTAGCGGGAGGGGGGAGCAGTTCTTC
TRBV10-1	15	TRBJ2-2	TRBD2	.	CASSDVGGKSGELFF	TGCGCCAGCAGTGACGTGGGGGGGAAGAGCGGGGAGCTGTTTTTT
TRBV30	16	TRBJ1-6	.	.	CAWRERGNPYNSPLHF	TGTGCCTGGAGGGAGAGGGGGAACCCTTATAATTCACCCCTCCACTTT
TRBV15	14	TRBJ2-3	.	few	CATSRTATTDTQYF	TGTGCCACCAGCAGGACAGCCACCACAGATACGCAGTATTTT
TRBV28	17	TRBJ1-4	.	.	CASSSNRELRSYGKLFF	TGTGCCAGCAGTTCCAACAGGGAGTTGAGGAGTTATGGAAAACTGTTTTTT
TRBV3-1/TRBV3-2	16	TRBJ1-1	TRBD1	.	CASSLRQGRGNTEAFF	TGTGCCAGCAGTTTACGACAGGGCAGAGGGAACACTGAAGCTTTCTTT
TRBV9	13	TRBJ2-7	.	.	CASSVVSGDEQYF	TGTGCCAGCAGCGTAGTGTCAGGGGACGAGCAGTACTTC
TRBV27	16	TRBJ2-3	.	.	CASSPSRVVSTDTQYF	TGTGCCAGCAGTCCGTCCAGGGTCGTCAGCACAGATACGCAGTATTTT
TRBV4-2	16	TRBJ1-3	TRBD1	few	CASSQDPTGGGNTIYF	TGTGCCAGCAGCCAAGATCCGACAGGGGGAGGAAACACCATATATTTT
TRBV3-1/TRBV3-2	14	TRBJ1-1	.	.	CASSQKSMNTEAFF	TGTGCCAGCAGCCAAAAAAGCATGAACACTGAAGCTTTCTTT
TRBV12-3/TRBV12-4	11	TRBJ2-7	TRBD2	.	CACGGPYEQYF	TGTGCCTGCGGGGGGCCCTACGAGCAGTACTTC
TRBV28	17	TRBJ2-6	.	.	CASTLQGDVSGANVLTF	TGTGCCAGCACCCTACAAGGGGATGTCTCTGGGGCCAACGTCCTGACTTTC